This T cell receptor (beta chain) was sequenced in a study of T cell repertoires in cytomegalovirus infection. TCRdb re-derived calls from the reads in MiXCR, one entry per CDR3 protein. The sample carries around 430,000 distinct CDR3 sequences, roughly 43% recorded once. Notes on this clonotype: Its antigen is as yet unknown.

Findings and caveats of the study: Dominant in the ex vivo response were TCR beta clonotypes restricted by HLA-C and specific for CMV. The study identified carriers of CMV plus the relevant HLA from cumulative public TCR beta family frequency.

This receptor was taken from a human donor in good health (CMV status not recorded). Some clones in this sample may be carry-over from other donors' samples. The sequencing used cultured PBMCs, collected from culture after CMV antigen stimulation.

Written as DNA, the CDR3 is TGTGCCAGCAGCTCGAGCGCCGGTCCCTATAGCAATCAGCCCCAGCATTTT. Translated, it gives CASSSSAGPYSNQPQHF. The V call is TRBV7-1, the J call TRBJ1-5; D call uncertain. TRBV7-1 is annotated as an ORF whose role is uncertain. Trimming removed 3 bases from V and 0 bases from J, with 15 bases in between. There are 17 residues in the CDR3.